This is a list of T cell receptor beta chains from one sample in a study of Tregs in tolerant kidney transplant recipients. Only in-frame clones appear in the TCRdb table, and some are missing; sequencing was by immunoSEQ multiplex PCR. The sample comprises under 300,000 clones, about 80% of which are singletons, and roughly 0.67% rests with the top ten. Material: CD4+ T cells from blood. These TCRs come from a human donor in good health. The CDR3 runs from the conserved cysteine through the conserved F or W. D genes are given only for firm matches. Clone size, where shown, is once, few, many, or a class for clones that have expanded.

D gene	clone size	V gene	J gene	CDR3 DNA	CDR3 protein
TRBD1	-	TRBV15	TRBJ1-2	TGTGCCACCAGCCTCGACAGGGGCTATGGCTACACCTTC	CATSLDRGYGYTF
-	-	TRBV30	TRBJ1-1	TGTGCCTGGAGTGTACGGGGGGGGACTGAAGCTTTCTTT	CAWSVRGGTEAFF
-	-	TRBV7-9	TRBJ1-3	TGTGCCAGCAGCTTTTCGATCCTCTCTGGAAACACCATATATTTT	CASSFSILSGNTIYF
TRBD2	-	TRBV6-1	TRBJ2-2	TGTGCCAGCAGGCTACTAGCGGGAGATACCGGGGAGCTGTTTTTT	CASRLLAGDTGELFF
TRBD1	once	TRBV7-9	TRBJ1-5	TGTGCCAGCAGCTTATATGACAGGGGGCGCGATCAGCCCCAGCATTTT	CASSLYDRGRDQPQHF
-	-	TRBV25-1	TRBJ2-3	TGTGCCAGCAGTCCATTACGTTTTGGGCAAGCAGATACGCAGTATTTT	CASSPLRFGQADTQYF
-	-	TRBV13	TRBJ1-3	TGTGCCAGCAGCCGACTCGGGAGGGCGAGGGGAAACACCATATATTTT	CASSRLGRARGNTIYF
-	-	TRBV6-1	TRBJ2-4	TGTGCCAGCAGTGAACTCAAAAACATTCAGTACTTC	CASSELKNIQYF
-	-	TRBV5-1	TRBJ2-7	TGCGCCAGCAGCTTGCTTGGGGGCGCCGGGGGGTACGAGCAGTACTTC	CASSLLGGAGGYEQYF
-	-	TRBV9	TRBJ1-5	TGTGCCAGCAGCGTGGGCGGGATGAACAATCAGCCCCAGCATTTT	CASSVGGMNNQPQHF
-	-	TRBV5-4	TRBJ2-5	TGTGCCAGCAGCTTGGCGATAGGTACTGAAGAGACCCAGTACTTC	CASSLAIGTEETQYF
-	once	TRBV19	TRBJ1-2	TGTGCCAGTAGTGGGAGTCCAGGTCAGATCGGCTACACCTTC	CASSGSPGQIGYTF
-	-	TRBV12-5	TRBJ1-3	TGTGCTAGTGGTTTGCCGGCACCCGGGACAACCTCTGGAAACACCATATATTTT	CASGLPAPGTTSGNTIYF
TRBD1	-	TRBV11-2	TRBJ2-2	TGTGCCAGCAGCTTAGATGGGACAGGGATAACGCGGGAGCTGTTTTTT	CASSLDGTGITRELFF
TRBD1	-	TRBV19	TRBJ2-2	TGTGCCAGTAGGAGACAGGGCAACAAGAACACCGGGGAGCTGTTTTTT	CASRRQGNKNTGELFF
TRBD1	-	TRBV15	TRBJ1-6	TGTGCCACCAGCACAAACACAGGGGGTAATTCACCCCTCCACTTT	CATSTNTGGNSPLHF
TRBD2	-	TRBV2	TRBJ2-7	TGTGCCAGCCAGTCGACGGGGGGCTCCTACGAGCAGTACTTC	CASQSTGGSYEQYF
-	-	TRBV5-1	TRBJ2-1	TGCGCCAGCAGCTTGGACAGGGCTACCTACAATGAGCAGTTCTTC	CASSLDRATYNEQFF
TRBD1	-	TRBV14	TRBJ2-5	TGTGCCAGCAGCCAGGAACGACAGGGGGACGATGGAAAGACCCAGTACTTC	CASSQERQGDDGKTQYF
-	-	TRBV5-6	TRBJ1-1	TGTGCCAGCAGAGAAATCGGAGAGAACACTGAAGCTTTCTTT	CASREIGENTEAFF
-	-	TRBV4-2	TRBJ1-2	TGTGCCAGCAGCCAAGCCGGGGGCCCTGGCTACTATGGCTACACCTTC	CASSQAGGPGYYGYTF
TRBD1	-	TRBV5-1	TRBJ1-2	TGCGCCAGCAGCGTACAGGGGGCCGGGGGCTACACCTTC	CASSVQGAGGYTF
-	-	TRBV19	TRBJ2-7	TGTGCCAGTAGGTTAACCGGGGCTAGCGCAATCTACGAGCAGTACTTC	CASRLTGASAIYEQYF
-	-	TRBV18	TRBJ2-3	TGTGCCAGCTCATTCTCAGCGGATTCTAGCACAGATACGCAGTATTTT	CASSFSADSSTDTQYF
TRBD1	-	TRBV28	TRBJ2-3	TGTGCCAGCAGTTTGGACAGGTATACGCAGTATTTT	CASSLDRYTQYF
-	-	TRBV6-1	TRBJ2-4	TGTGCCAGCAGATTCACATGGAGTAAAAACATTCAGTACTTC	CASRFTWSKNIQYF
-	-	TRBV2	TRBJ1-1	TGTGCCAGCAGTGAAGTTTTCTCCCGGGATGGACCTGAAGCTTTCTTT	CASSEVFSRDGPEAFF
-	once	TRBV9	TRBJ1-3	TGTGCCAGCAGCCCTTTCGCTGGGGTCTCTGGAAACACCATATATTTT	CASSPFAGVSGNTIYF
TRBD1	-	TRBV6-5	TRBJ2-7	TGTGCCAGCAGTTCGGACAGGTACTCCTACGAGCAGTACTTC	CASSSDRYSYEQYF
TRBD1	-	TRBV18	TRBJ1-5	TGTGCCAGCTCATCAGGACAGGGGGGGGAGCAGCCCCAGCATTTT	CASSSGQGGEQPQHF
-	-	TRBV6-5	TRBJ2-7	TGTGCCAGCAGCTCTAGGGAACCCCCCTACGAGCAGTACTTC	CASSSREPPYEQYF
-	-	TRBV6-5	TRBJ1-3	TGTGCCAGCATGCCAGATAGATCTGGAAACACCATATATTTT	CASMPDRSGNTIYF
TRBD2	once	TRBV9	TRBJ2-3	TGTGCCGGCGCGGGGCGGGGGGACACAGATACGCAGTATTTT	CAGAGRGDTDTQYF
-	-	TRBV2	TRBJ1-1	TGTGCCAGCAGTTACACTGAAGCTTTCTTT	CASSYTEAFF
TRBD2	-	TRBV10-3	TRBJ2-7	TGTGCCATCACAGCGGGATACGAGCAGTACTTC	CAITAGYEQYF
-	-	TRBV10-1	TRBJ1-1	TGCGCCAGCAGTGAGTCGTACATCCCGAACACTGAAGCTTTCTTT	CASSESYIPNTEAFF
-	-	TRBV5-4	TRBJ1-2	TGTGCCAGCAGCTTGCGGGGGTTAGGAAACTTCTATGGCTACACCTTC	CASSLRGLGNFYGYTF
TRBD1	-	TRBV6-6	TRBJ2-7	TGTGCCAGCAGTTACGAGGGTACAGGGGTGTACGAGCAGTACTTC	CASSYEGTGVYEQYF
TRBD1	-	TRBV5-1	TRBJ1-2	TGCGCCAGCAGCTTGGCCGGTCAGGGGGAGGGCTACACCTTC	CASSLAGQGEGYTF
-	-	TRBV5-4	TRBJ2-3	TGTGCCAGCTCATCGGGTCCGTGGGGGGAGTCAGATACGCAGTATTTT	CASSSGPWGESDTQYF
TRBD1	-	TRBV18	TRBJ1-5	TGTGCCAGCTCAGTGGACAGGGGCAATCAGCCCCAGCATTTT	CASSVDRGNQPQHF
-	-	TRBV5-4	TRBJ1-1	TGTGCCAGCAGCTTGGGGGATGGTTTGAGCACTGAAGCTTTCTTT	CASSLGDGLSTEAFF
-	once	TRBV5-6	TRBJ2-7	TGTGCCAGCAGCTTGAAGCAGGATCGCTACGAGCAGTACTTC	CASSLKQDRYEQYF
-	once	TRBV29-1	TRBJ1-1	TGCAGCGTTGAATCTTGGCAGGGGCTAAACACTGAAGCTTTCTTT	CSVESWQGLNTEAFF